The present T cell receptor (beta chain) was sequenced within a study of cytomegalovirus exposure and HLA in healthy donors. Whole-study results and caveats: Later analysis placed DRB1 highest and HLA-C lowest in TCR association rates, which differed by HLA locus. One cluster of highly shared sequence variants probably arose as a sequencing artifact. Per a later analysis, approximately 16,000 TCR beta sequences showed association with HLA alleles at 0.05 false discovery rate. Cytomegalovirus status was reportedly diagnosed by the classifier with high specificity and sensitivity.

The germline CDR1 and CDR2 sequences are LNHDA and SQIVND (reference sequence). The CDR3 sequence is 14 residues long. V was clipped by 4 bases and J by 1 base, with 10 bases between them. Points on this clone: Its antigen is undetermined. At the DNA level, this CDR3 is encoded by other sequences in the same sample as well.

PCR amplification relied on 60 Vbeta primers (plus 13 Jbeta primers). Data came from immunoSEQ multiplex PCR; TCRdb stores just in-frame clones and leaves some out. This sample has tens of thousands of clones, with 81% found just once. The chain combines TRBV19 with TRBJ2-5; D is undetermined. This clonotype was obtained from a girl aged 2 to 10 in good health and CMV-seropositive. What was sequenced was PBMCs. CDR3 protein: CASSSPAPQETQYF. The CDR3 bases are TGTGCCAGTAGTAGTCCCGCGCCCCAAGAGACCCAGTACTTC.